Listed below are T cell receptor beta chains from one sample, sequenced in a study of cytomegalovirus exposure and HLA in healthy donors. The assay was immunoSEQ multiplex PCR, and TCRdb's table has in-frame clones only and misses some. The table records 100,000 to 150,000 clones, approximately 71% of them present only once. Sequencing used PBMCs. Receptor source: a woman in her 50s in good health and CMV-seronegative. Each CDR3 is given with its conserved first and last residue. D genes are given only for firm matches. Some rows have no size entry. The others give once, few or many, or a class for an expanded clone.

CASSPTSGNYNEQFF TGTGCCAGCAGCCCGACTAGCGGGAACTACAATGAGCAGTTCTTC TRBD2 few TRBJ2-1 TRBV7-3 15
CASSPVATGRYGYTF TGTGCCAGCAGTCCCGTAGCCACAGGGCGCTATGGCTACACCTTC - - TRBJ1-2 TRBV6-6 15
CASSTEGTAVSYEQYF TGTGCCAGCAGCACCGAGGGGACAGCGGTATCCTACGAGCAGTACTTC TRBD1 once TRBJ2-7 TRBV7-2 16
CSFRGTLPTGELFF TGCAGCTTCCGGGGGACGTTACCCACCGGGGAGCTGTTTTTT - - TRBJ2-2 TRBV29-1 14
CASSAGTPTYEQYF TGTGCCAGCAGTGCCGGGACTCCCACCTACGAGCAGTACTTC - few TRBJ2-7 TRBV25-1 14
CASSFDGNEQFF TGTGCCAGCAGCTTTGACGGGAATGAGCAGTTCTTC - - TRBJ2-1 TRBV11-2 12
CSAPDRGEAFF TGCAGTGCGCCGGACAGGGGTGAAGCTTTCTTT TRBD1 - TRBJ1-1 TRBV20-1 11
CASSPTGDTEAFF TGTGCCAGCAGCCCCACAGGGGACACTGAAGCTTTCTTT TRBD1 - TRBJ1-1 TRBV7-2 13
CASSVRLGGTDTQYF TGTGCCAGCAGCGTTCGACTAGGTGGCACAGATACGCAGTATTTT - few TRBJ2-3 TRBV9 15
CASSQTDTDTQYF TGTGCCAGCAGTCAAACAGACACAGATACGCAGTATTTT - - TRBJ2-3 TRBV25-1 13
CASSYGTSGRAGDEQYF TGTGCCAGCAGCTACGGGACTAGCGGGAGGGCCGGCGACGAGCAGTACTTC TRBD2 once TRBJ2-7 TRBV7-8 17
CASSSRVQDRTSGNTIYF TGCGCCAGCAGCTCACGAGTTCAGGACAGGACCTCTGGAAACACCATATATTTT TRBD1 - TRBJ1-3 TRBV4-3 18
CASSQELQGYGYTF TGTGCCAGCAGCCAAGAATTACAGGGGTATGGCTACACCTTC TRBD1 - TRBJ1-2 TRBV4-2 14
CSSSYTAGGPTDTQYF TGTTCCAGCAGCTATACAGCGGGAGGCCCCACAGATACGCAGTATTTT TRBD2 few TRBJ2-3 TRBV7-3 16
CSGMFGDTQYF TGCAGCGGTATGTTTGGAGATACGCAGTATTTT - - TRBJ2-3 TRBV20-1 11
CASSSVSGRNIQYF TGTGCCAGCAGTTCCGTAAGCGGGAGAAACATTCAGTACTTC TRBD2 - TRBJ2-4 TRBV28 14
CASSLGTDIYEQYF TGTGCCAGCAGCCTCGGGACAGATATCTACGAGCAGTACTTC TRBD1 - TRBJ2-7 TRBV7-2 14
CAGGGGSGGETQYF TGTGCTGGGGGAGGCGGGAGCGGAGGTGAGACCCAGTACTTC TRBD2 few TRBJ2-5 TRBV7-9 14
CSVDGVGQATYEQYF TGCAGCGTGGACGGGGTCGGACAGGCCACATACGAGCAGTACTTC TRBD1 - TRBJ2-7 TRBV29-1 15
CASSLPWRPYEQYF TGTGCCAGCAGTTTACCGTGGCGGCCCTACGAGCAGTACTTC - - TRBJ2-7 TRBV28 14
CASSVHVDSYNEQFF TGTGCCAGCAGCGTACACGTAGACTCCTACAATGAGCAGTTCTTC - - TRBJ2-1 TRBV9 15
CASSFQEAGVVGQFF TGTGCCAGCAGCTTCCAGGAAGCGGGAGTGGTGGGGCAGTTCTTC TRBD2 - TRBJ2-1 TRBV7-2 15
CASSQDTSGSYYEQYF TGTGCCAGCAGCCAAGATACAAGCGGGAGTTACTACGAGCAGTACTTC TRBD2 - TRBJ2-7 TRBV4-1 16
CATRGAGSDTQYF TGTGCCACCAGGGGAGCGGGGTCTGATACGCAGTATTTT TRBD2 - TRBJ2-3 TRBV15 13
CSVETGTGAPEQYF TGCAGCGTTGAGACCGGGACAGGGGCCCCCGAGCAGTACTTC TRBD1 - TRBJ2-7 TRBV29-1 14
CASSVTSGEYNEQFF TGTGCCAGCAGTGTTACTAGCGGAGAATACAATGAGCAGTTCTTC TRBD2 - TRBJ2-1 TRBV6-4 15
CASSVARLAGDTQYF TGTGCCAGCAGCGTAGCTAGGCTAGCGGGAGATACGCAGTATTTT TRBD2 - TRBJ2-3 TRBV9 15
CAWSDMNTGELFF TGTGCCTGGAGTGACATGAACACCGGGGAGCTGTTTTTT - - TRBJ2-2 TRBV30 13
CASSYSLATDTQYF TGTGCCAGCAGTTACTCCCTAGCGACAGATACGCAGTATTTT - - TRBJ2-3 TRBV6-5 14
CASSAQLGNTEAFF TGTGCCAGCAGTGCCCAACTAGGGAACACTGAAGCTTTCTTT - - TRBJ1-1 TRBV6-1 14